This record concerns one T cell receptor (beta chain) sequence. This entry comes from a study of blood T cell repertoires in COVID-19. Study-level information: The United States, Italy and Spain were the sources of the acute and convalescent COVID-19 samples. PBMCs, B-cell-depleted T cells, or T cells provided the cDNA or gDNA that made up the material.

The germline gives CDR1 LNHDA, CDR2 SQIVND (reference sequence). The V end was cut by 8 bases, the J end by 0 bases, with 11 bases between. The CDR3 is 14 residues long. As originally analysed: It was from reference gene primer amplification that nucleated cell counts were estimated. Measured with immunoSEQ multiplex PCR; TCRdb has only the in-frame clones, and not every one. The DNA gave D and trimming, while V, J and clone size come from that table. The sample consists of approximately 90,000 clones, 75% to 90% of them appearing once. The sequence came from a woman of 80 years or more with acute or convalescent COVID-19. The sequenced sample was peripheral blood. This chain joins TRBV19 and TRBJ2-4, with D tentatively TRBD2 (7 bases). The DNA for the CDR3 is TGTGCCAGTCTAGGGGGGGTAGCCAAAAACATTCAGTACTTC. Amino acids: CASLGGVAKNIQYF.